This TCR beta chain was identified during a study of T cells in Graves' hyperthyroidism and ophthalmopathy. There are 15 residues in the CDR3. Germline V gene lookup returns CDR1 DFQATT and CDR2 SNEGSKA (reference sequence). The junction had 6 bases not matched to a gene; V was cut back by 3 bases and J by 1 base. The cohort's ophthalmopathy patients, a group with duration under 3 months, had a Clinical Activity Score of at least 3 and a NOSPECS grade of at least 4. Lactation, pregnancy, other autoimmune disease or uncontrolled infection led to exclusion of patients. The diagnostic basis comprised clinical symptoms, serum thyroxine and TRAb, thyroid ultrasound and orbital computed tomography. Amplified regions were TCR beta CDR3 sequences from RNA transcripts. The HTBI primer set drove a first-round RT-PCR of the TCR CDR3. MiXCR, applied by TCRdb to the multiplex PCR reads, yields one record per CDR3 protein. This sample carries more than 350,000 distinct CDR3 sequences, 13% to 15% of them seen once, and the ten largest clones take approximately 19%.

This clonotype came up many times. The chain recombines TRBV20-1 with TRBJ2-3; TRBD2 aligns across 8 bases. The TCR sequence derives from a woman aged 55 to 70 with Graves' ophthalmopathy. Sample: blood. In nucleotides, the CDR3 is TGCAGTGCTAGTTTGACTAGCGCCCGCACAGATACGCAGTATTTT. Its translation is CSASLTSARTDTQYF.